The 10 T cell receptor beta chains below were found in one sample sequenced in a study of blood T cell repertoires in COVID-19. The method was immunoSEQ multiplex PCR; TCRdb's version includes in-frame clones alone and lacks a portion of them. The sample has under 250,000 clones, 85% seen once. The material sequenced was PBMCs or T cells enriched from blood (not recorded which). The receptors originated from a woman aged 45-60 years with acute COVID-19.

The J gene is TRBJ2-3, the V gene TRBV5-4; 10 bases align to TRBD2. The CDR3 loop spans 16 amino acids. Germline CDR1 reads SGHNT; CDR2 reads YYREEE (reference sequence). Trimming cost V 0 bases and J 6 bases; bases outside gene matches: 7. CDR3 nucleotides: TGTGCCAGCAGCTTGGCTGGTATACTAGCGGGGGATACGCAGTATTTT. Its protein product is CASSLAGILAGDTQYF.

The chain has TRBV7-3 and TRBJ2-1, with 8 bases that match TRBD1. V lost 5 bases and J lost 6; bases outside the gene matches: 3. Germline values: CDR1 SGHTA, CDR2 FQGTGA. The CDR3 totals 13 residues. The CDR3 is CASSRTGGNEQFF. For the CDR3, the DNA is TGTGCCAGCAGCCGAACAGGGGGCAATGAGCAGTTCTTC.

The gene calls are TRBV2 and TRBJ1-1; the D is unclear. V was shortened by 5 bases and J by 4 bases, with 17 bases between the two germline ends. The CDR3 is 15 amino acids. CDR1 is SNHLY and CDR2 is FYNNEI in the germline V gene. The CDR3 loop reads CASSPDGEIGTEAFF. Written as DNA, the CDR3 is TGTGCCAGCAGTCCGGACGGGGAGATCGGCACTGAAGCTTTCTTT.

The genes are TRBV9 and TRBJ2-7; 11 bases line up with TRBD2. This CDR3 has 16 residues. Trimming removed 2 bases from V and 3 bases from J; junction bases left unmatched: 7. The germline V gene has CDR1 SGDLS and CDR2 YYNGEE. CDR3 DNA sequence: TGTGCCAGCAGCGTGGGGGGGACTAGCGGCCTCTACGAGCAGTACTTC. Its translation is CASSVGGTSGLYEQYF.

This clone was counted only a few times. The chain couples TRBV5-4 to TRBJ2-1; 8 bases map to TRBD1. The J segment lost 7 bases and the V segment lost 10 bases, leaving 16 bases of the junction unmatched. Looked up from germline, CDR1 is SGHNT and CDR2 is YYREEE (reference sequence). The CDR3 has 15 residues. CDR3 sequence (DNA): TGTGCCTCCTCCATGGGACAGGTTCTTCGGAATGAGCAGTTCTTC. It is translated as CASSMGQVLRNEQFF.

This chain uses TRBV21-1 with TRBJ1-2; TRBD1, as called in the table, went unchecked against the DNA. TRBV21-1 is described as a pseudogene. The CDR3 length is 13 residues. CDR3 protein: CASSNNDRVCYTF. CDR3 DNA: TGTGCCAGCAGCAATAACGACAGGGTTTGCTACACCTTC.

The CDR3 sequence is CASSQETAYQETQYF. The CDR3 bases are TGTGCCAGCAGCCAAGAGACAGCGTACCAAGAGACCCAGTACTTC. The V and J genes are TRBV14 and TRBJ2-5; weak D call: TRBD1 (5 bases). The CDR3 runs 15 residues. Trimming removed 0 bases from V and 0 bases from J, with 8 bases in between. CDR1 is SGHDN, CDR2 FVKESK, per germline.

The rearrangement links TRBV10-3 to TRBJ1-1; D may be TRBD1 (5 bases). V was cut by 8 bases and J by 3 bases, with 7 bases left in between. The CDR3 is 11 amino acids. CDR1 and CDR2 from the germline V gene are ENHRY and SYGVKD. CDR3 sequence reads: CAIRGDTEAFF. DNA for the CDR3: TGTGCCATCCGGGGGGACACTGAAGCTTTCTTT.

The chain couples TRBV11-2 to TRBJ2-1; 11 nucleotides match TRBD2. Unmatched junction bases numbered 6, after V lost 2 bases and J lost 0 bases. This CDR3 contains 18 residues. Germline V gene data show CDR1 as SGHAT and CDR2 as FQNNGV. The CDR3 nucleotides are TGTGCCAGCAGCTTAAGGTGGCTAGCGGGGGGCTCCTACAATGAGCAGTTCTTC. It yields the protein CASSLRWLAGGSYNEQFF.

The chain uses TRBV19 and TRBJ1-1; TRBD1 is a possible D gene (6 bases). Germline V lookup: CDR1 LNHDA, CDR2 SQIVND (reference sequence). This CDR3 is built from 15 residues. Trimming pared 10 bases from V and 3 bases from J, leaving 21 bases between. The CDR3: CATRGEGKGHTEAFF. The CDR3 coding sequence is TGTGCCACGAGGGGGGAGGGGAAGGGTCACACTGAAGCTTTCTTT.